Listed here are 25 T cell receptor beta chains from one sample, sequenced in a study of long-term antiretroviral therapy in people with HIV. Version v3.0 of the immunoSEQ assay was performed at survey level. Data came from immunoSEQ multiplex PCR; TCRdb stores just in-frame clones and leaves some out. The top ten hold 6.5% to 8.5% of the sample, which has approximately 6,700 clones, 65% to 75% seen once. Sequenced material: unsorted PBMCs, taken 0.1 years before starting antiretroviral therapy. These receptors were taken from a man in his late teens or twenties with HIV.

This chain links TRBV5-5 with TRBJ1-5; D gene ambiguous. Looked up from germline, CDR1 is SGHKS and CDR2 is YYEKEE (reference sequence). The CDR3 runs to 13 residues. The V end was cut by 2 bases, the J end by 1 base, with 4 bases between. The CDR3 nucleotides are TGTGCCAGCAGCTTTTTCAGCAATCAGCCCCAGCATTTT. Encoded protein: CASSFFSNQPQHF. Supplemented by reference TRBV5-5 and TRBJ1-5, the full variable domain reads DAGVTQSPTHLIKTRGQQVTLRCSPISGHKSVSWYQQVLGQGPQFIFQYYEKEERGRGNFPDRFSARQFPNYSSELNVNALLLGDSALYLCASSFFSNQPQHFGDGTRLSIL.

The rearrangement uses TRBV9 and TRBJ1-2, with D hard to call. The CDR3 has 15 amino acids. Trimming cost V 0 bases and J 8 bases, with 17 bases left between them. Looked up from germline, CDR1 is SGDLS and CDR2 is YYNGEE. The CDR3 sequence is CASSVEAGPYRGYTF. In DNA, the CDR3 is TGTGCCAGCAGCGTAGAGGCAGGACCCTATCGGGGCTACACCTTC.

This clone was detected a few times. The chain uses TRBV19 and TRBJ1-2; D call uncertain. In germline, CDR1 is LNHDA, CDR2 SQIVND (reference sequence). The CDR3 contains 14 residues. The ends were cut back, 3 bases at V and 5 bases at J, with 13 bases in the middle. The CDR3 DNA reads as TGTGCCAGTAGTATTCCGGCAGTATGGTATGGCTACACCTTC. The encoded protein is CASSIPAVWYGYTF.

The V call is TRBV15, the J call TRBJ2-7; either TRBD1 or TRBD2 may supply D (6 bases each). Trimming left V 0 bases short and J 4 bases short, with 16 bases between. The CDR3 consists of 16 residues. CDR1 LNHNV and CDR2 YYDKDF come from the germline V gene (reference sequence). The CDR3 DNA reads TGTGCCACCAGCAGAGACCTTACGGGGGCCAGATACGAGCAGTACTTC. It is translated as CATSRDLTGARYEQYF.

The chain carries TRBV11-3 and TRBJ2-1; the D is unclear. Germline lookup yields CDR1 SGHNT and CDR2 YENEEA. CDR3 size: 16 residues. Deletions cut 5 bases from V and 2 bases from J, with 16 bases between. The CDR3 reads CASSPAGPEPYNEQFF. Here the CDR3 DNA reads TGTGCCAGCAGCCCTGCTGGTCCCGAGCCCTACAATGAGCAGTTCTTC.

The chain links TRBV25-1 to TRBJ2-2; no firm D call. The CDR3 runs to 11 residues. CDR1 is MGHDK and CDR2 is SYGVNS in the germline V gene. Trimming shortened V by 4 bases and J by 11 bases, and 8 bases separated the two germline ends. CDR3 coding DNA: TGTGCCAGCAGTGGGAATTACGAGCTGTTTTTT. This codes for CASSGNYELFF.

CDR3: CASSPTGTGELFF. CDR3 nucleotide sequence: TGTGCCAGCAGCCCCACGGGCACCGGGGAGCTGTTTTTT. This sequence joins TRBV7-3 and TRBJ2-2, with unresolved D. Trimming stripped 5 bases from V and 4 bases from J, with 8 bases between. Germline V gene lookup returns CDR1 SGHTA and CDR2 FQGTGA. The CDR3 spans 13 residues.

The chain recombines TRBV5-4 with TRBJ1-2; possibly TRBD1 for D (6 bases). There are 16 residues in the CDR3. Germline-derived CDR1 and CDR2 are SGHNT and YYREEE (reference sequence). The V and J ends lost 4 bases and 6 bases respectively, with 22 bases between them. The CDR3 loop is CASSPRVRTAPDGYTF. As DNA, the CDR3 is TGTGCCAGCAGCCCCCGGGTAAGGACAGCACCCGATGGCTACACCTTC.

The chain links TRBV5-1 to TRBJ1-1; D call uncertain. The ends were cut back, 4 bases at V and 1 base at J, with 8 bases in the middle. The CDR3 is 13 residues long. The V gene's germline CDR1 is SGHRS and CDR2 YFSETQ. The CDR3 here is CASSHPSNTEAFF. CDR3 coding DNA: TGCGCCAGCAGCCACCCATCGAACACTGAAGCTTTCTTT.

The CDR3 DNA follows: TGTGCCAGCAGTTTTGGGTCAGGAGGTTGGTCTTATGGCTACACCTTC. Amino acid sequence: CASSFGSGGWSYGYTF. The chain uses TRBV27 and TRBJ1-2; D ambiguous. With 3 bases removed from V and 5 bases from J, the gap between germline ends came to 19 bases. The CDR3 is 16 residues long. The germline V gene encodes CDR1 MNHEY and CDR2 SMNVEV (reference sequence).

The rearrangement uses TRBV4-1 and TRBJ1-1; D might be TRBD1 (5 bases). This CDR3 has 16 residues. V was shortened by 0 bases and J by 6 bases, with 17 bases between the two germline ends. The germline gives CDR1 MGHRA, CDR2 YSYEKL. The CDR3 is CASSQDGGTLAAEAFF. CDR3 nucleotides: TGCGCCAGCAGCCAAGATGGGGGAACCCTGGCGGCTGAAGCTTTCTTT.

J is TRBJ1-2 and V is TRBV7-2, with unresolved D. Germline CDR1 is SGHTA and CDR2 is FQGNSA. The CDR3 loop spans 13 amino acids. The V end lost 0 bases, the J end lost 4 bases, and 6 bases lay between the germline ends. CDR3 DNA: TGTGCCAGCAGCTTAGCAGGAGTCTATGGCTACACCTTC. Its translation is CASSLAGVYGYTF.

This clone has just one count. V gene TRBV5-4 combines with J gene TRBJ2-1, with D hard to call. The CDR3 extends over 13 amino acids. V gave up 2 bases and J gave up 3 bases, with 6 bases separating them. The germline V gene encodes CDR1 SGHNT and CDR2 YYREEE (reference sequence). For the CDR3, the DNA is TGTGCCAGCAGCTTCCCAGACTACAATGAGCAGTTCTTC. Protein product: CASSFPDYNEQFF.

The chain joins TRBV7-8 to TRBJ1-6, with a tentative D call TRBD1 (6 bases). V was trimmed by 1 base and J by 8 bases, leaving 12 bases between them. Germline CDR1 reads SGHVS; CDR2 reads FQNEAQ. This CDR3 spans 15 amino acids. CDR3 protein: CASSLVGRGDSPLHF. The CDR3 bases are TGTGCCAGCAGCTTAGTCGGAAGGGGGGATTCACCCCTCCACTTT.

The chain couples TRBV28 to TRBJ2-5, with TRBD2 matching 8 bases. V gave up 3 bases and J gave up 2 bases; unmatched junction bases: 14. Germline CDR1 is MDHEN and CDR2 is SYDVKM. The CDR3 spans 18 residues. DNA of the CDR3: TGTGCCAGCAGTTTCAGCCCGGGACTAGGTTCCTTTCAAGAGACCCAGTACTTC. Residues: CASSFSPGLGSFQETQYF.

This chain joins TRBV9 and TRBJ2-2, with D maybe TRBD2 (5 bases). The germline CDR1 and CDR2 sequences are SGDLS and YYNGEE. The CDR3 runs to 13 residues. V lost 7 bases to trimming and J lost 8 bases, with 15 bases between them. The CDR3 protein is CASGLGLSGELFF. The CDR3 coding sequence is TGTGCCAGCGGCCTTGGACTTTCTGGGGAGCTGTTTTTT.

This sequence joins TRBV5-1 and TRBJ2-7; D not certain. The CDR3 contains 11 residues. Germline CDR1 reads SGHRS; CDR2 reads YFSETQ. V shed 3 bases and J shed 6 bases, with 7 bases lying between them. The CDR3 protein is CASSSGGEQYV. For the CDR3, the DNA is TGCGCCAGCAGCTCGGGTGGCGAGCAGTACGTC.

This sequence joins TRBV18 and TRBJ2-1; 7 bases fit TRBD2. The CDR3 length is 13 residues. The germline V gene has CDR1 KGHSH and CDR2 LQKENI. V lost 3 bases to trimming and J lost 4 bases; unmatched junction nucleotides: 0. DNA for the CDR3: TGTGCCAGCTCACCCGGGGGGTACAATGAGCAGTTCTTC. Amino acid sequence: CASSPGGYNEQFF.

The chain joins TRBV6-1 to TRBJ2-7, with 7 bases identical to TRBD1. Trimming removed 4 bases from V and 4 bases from J; junction bases left unmatched: 7. Germline V gene data show CDR1 as MNHNS and CDR2 as SASEGT. CDR3 size: 14 residues. The CDR3 protein is CASSGRQGEYEQYV. In DNA, the CDR3 is TGTGCCAGCAGTGGCAGACAGGGAGAATACGAGCAGTACGTC.

V usage is TRBV7-8 and J usage is TRBJ1-5; a weak D match, TRBD1 (6 bases). Germline V gene data show CDR1 as SGHVS and CDR2 as FQNEAQ. There are 16 residues in the CDR3. The germline V and J ends were trimmed by 2 bases and 7 bases, with 18 bases remaining between them. CDR3 region: CASSLRGRGGAQPQHF. DNA of the CDR3: TGTGCCAGCAGCTTAAGAGGGAGGGGGGGGGCCCAGCCCCAGCATTTT. The full variable domain, with the rest looked up from reference TRBV7-8 and TRBJ1-5, is GAGVSQSPRYKVAKRGQDVALRCDPISGHVSLFWYQQALGQGPEFLTYFQNEAQLDKSGLPSDRFFAERPEGSVSTLKIQRTQQEDSAVYLCASSLRGRGGAQPQHFGDGTRLSIL.

The chain carries TRBV9 and TRBJ2-3; TRBD2 matches 8 bases. Unmatched junction bases numbered 15, after V lost 3 bases and J lost 6 bases. The CDR3 is made up of 17 amino acids. CDR1 is SGDLS and CDR2 is YYNGEE in the germline V gene. As DNA, the CDR3 is TGTGCCAGCAGCGGAGTTTCGCGGGGGGCTTTCAGGGATACGCAGTATTTT. This translates into CASSGVSRGAFRDTQYF.

The V and J genes are TRBV2 and TRBJ2-1; D not certain. This CDR3 region has 11 residues. CDR1 and CDR2 (germline): SNHLY, FYNNEI. V was shortened by 8 bases and J by 8 bases, with 10 bases between the two germline ends. CDR3 bases: TGTGCCAGCTTTTCTAATTATGAGCAGTTCTTC. Translating gives CASFSNYEQFF.

This clone is termed medium-sized (0.01 to 0.1%). The chain couples TRBV6-5 to TRBJ1-1; TRBD1 is a possible D gene (5 bases). This CDR3 contains 14 residues. Germline V gene lookup returns CDR1 MNHEY and CDR2 SVGAGI. The V gene lost 0 bases and the J gene lost 7 bases, with 12 bases spanning the gap. Here the CDR3 reads CASSYSPGPLEAFF. Written as DNA, the CDR3 is TGTGCCAGCAGTTACTCTCCGGGACCGCTTGAAGCTTTCTTT.

The rearrangement uses TRBV21-1 and TRBJ2-6. TRBV21-1 is designated a pseudogene. The CDR3 covers 15 residues. The CDR3, as DNA: TGTGCCAGCAGGCTACAACAAAGTCGGGCCAACGTCCTGACTTTC. This encodes CASRLQQSRANVLTF.

The sample holds one count of this clone. The V and J genes are TRBV20-1 and TRBJ1-1; D remains ambiguous. Looked up from germline, CDR1 is DFQATT and CDR2 is SNEGSKA (reference sequence). This CDR3 comprises 11 residues. V lost 6 bases, J lost 0 bases, and 5 bases lay in between. CDR3 nucleotide sequence: TGCAGTGCCACTGTGAACACTGAAGCTTTCTTT. It is translated as CSATVNTEAFF.